A single sample is the source of the 10 T cell receptor beta chains below, sequenced in a study of T-cell memory formation after mild COVID-19. TCRdb reanalysed the 5' RACE reads using MiXCR and keeps one entry per CDR3 protein. The table has fewer than 400,000 distinct CDR3 sequences, approximately 16% seen once. Sequencing input: PBMCs or a T cell subset sorted from them (not recorded which). The origin of the receptors is a man aged 18 to 30 who had mild COVID-19 (a few samples of this study predate the infection). Cell type and time point are not known.

The chain couples TRBV3-1 to TRBJ1-6; 8 nucleotides line up with TRBD1. With 4 bases clipped from V and 7 bases from J, the junction kept 3 bases outside the gene matches. This CDR3 spans 14 amino acids. Germline lookup yields CDR1 LGHDT and CDR2 YNNKEL (reference sequence). The CDR3 nucleotides are TGTGCCAGCAGCCCCAGGACAGGGAATTCACCCCTCCACTTT. Translated, it gives CASSPRTGNSPLHF.

This sequence joins TRBV5-1 and TRBJ1-1; TRBD1 aligns across 8 bases. This CDR3 is built from 17 residues. Germline V gene sequence: CDR1 SGHRS, CDR2 YFSETQ. Unmatched junction bases numbered 14, after V lost 1 base and J lost 6 bases. In DNA, the CDR3 is TGCGCCAGCAGCTTGCGATCGGGGTCGCAGGGGGCTTCTGAAGCTTTCTTT. Encoded protein: CASSLRSGSQGASEAFF.

This chain connects TRBV27 to TRBJ2-7, with TRBD2 matching 7 bases. The CDR3 runs 15 residues. Germline CDR1 and CDR2: MNHEY and SMNVEV (reference sequence). After removal of 5 bases from V and 0 bases from J, the junction contained 7 bases not matched to a gene. The CDR3 here is CASSPTGGLSYEQYV. The CDR3 DNA is TGTGCCAGCAGTCCCACGGGGGGACTCTCCTACGAGCAGTACGTC.

This clonotype was seen only a few times. The chain joins TRBV11-2 to TRBJ2-1, with 7 bases aligning to TRBD2. The ends lost 5 bases at V and 1 base at J; junction bases unmatched: 5. Germline lookup yields CDR1 SGHAT and CDR2 FQNNGV. CDR3 length: 15 amino acids. CDR3 in amino acids: CASSQGEGSYNEQFF. The CDR3 nucleotides read TGTGCCAGCAGCCAAGGGGAGGGGTCCTACAATGAGCAGTTCTTC. Full variable domain (rest looked up from reference TRBV11-2 and TRBJ2-1): EAGVAQSPRYKIIEKRQSVAFWCNPISGHATLYWYQQILGQGPKLLIQFQNNGVVDDSQLPKDRFSAERLKGVDSTLKIQPAKLEDSAVYLCASSQGEGSYNEQFFGPGTRLTVL.

This clonotype was recorded a few times. J is TRBJ1-6 and V is TRBV19; possible D gene TRBD1, 5 bases. The CDR3 length is 15 residues. V lost 3 bases and J lost 2, with 8 bases in between. CDR1 and CDR2 from the germline V gene are LNHDA and SQIVND (reference sequence). CDR3 amino acids: CASSMAGPYNSPLHF. DNA of the CDR3: TGTGCCAGTAGTATGGCGGGACCCTATAATTCACCCCTCCACTTT.

This clonotype was found a few times. The rearrangement links TRBV7-2 to TRBJ2-2, with D unclear. Germline V gene lookup returns CDR1 SGHTA and CDR2 FQGNSA. The CDR3 runs 15 residues. Trimming cost V 0 bases and J 1 base, with 6 bases left between them. CDR3 in amino acids: CASSLAPENTGELFF. CDR3 bases: TGTGCCAGCAGCTTAGCTCCAGAGAACACCGGGGAGCTGTTTTTT.

The chain links TRBV12-3 or TRBV12-4 to TRBJ2-7; D is tentatively TRBD1 or TRBD2 (5 bases each). With 7 bases removed from V and 5 bases from J, the gap between germline ends came to 21 bases. The CDR3 loop spans 15 amino acids. The CDR3 sequence is CASTYGAPASNEQYF. The CDR3 DNA is TGTGCCAGCACGTACGGGGCGCCCGCTTCGAACGAGCAGTACTTC.

In its sample, this clonotype was seen a few times. The chain combines TRBV20-1 with TRBJ1-6; D is ambiguous. CDR1 is DFQATT and CDR2 is SNEGSKA in the germline V gene (reference sequence). The CDR3 contains 14 residues. Trimming shortened V by 3 bases and J by 0 bases, and 6 bases separated the two germline ends. CDR3 sequence reads: CSARLGSYNSPLHF. CDR3 nucleotides: TGCAGTGCTAGGCTAGGCTCCTATAATTCACCCCTCCACTTT.

This clonotype appeared a few times. This chain links TRBV6-2 or TRBV6-3 with TRBJ1-5, with unresolved D. The CDR3 spans 14 residues. CDR1 MNHEY and CDR2 SVGEGT come from the germline V gene. Trimming cost V 3 bases and J 4 bases, with 10 bases left between them. CDR3 coding DNA: TGTGCCAGCAGTTATATCACAGATAATCAGCCCCAGCATTTT. It yields the protein CASSYITDNQPQHF.

CDR3 sequence: CASSFQRGSATEAFF. The CDR3 DNA is TGTGCCAGCAGCTTCCAGAGGGGGTCGGCAACTGAAGCTTTCTTT. The rearrangement links TRBV7-9 to TRBJ1-1; D may be TRBD1 (6 bases). V shed 3 bases and J shed 5 bases, with 16 bases lying between them. The CDR3 runs 15 residues. CDR1 and CDR2 from the germline V gene are SEHNR and FQNEAQ (reference sequence). Supplemented by reference TRBV7-9 and TRBJ1-1, the full variable domain reads DTGVSQNPRHKITKRGQNVTFRCDPISEHNRLYWYRQTLGQGPEFLTYFQNEAQLEKSRLLSDRFSAERPKGSFSTLEIQRTEQGDSAMYLCASSFQRGSATEAFFGQGTRLTVV.